This passage covers 14 T cell receptor beta chains from one sample sequenced in a study of T-cell reconstitution after alpha-beta-depleted transplantation in children. TCRbeta library preparation incorporated unique molecular identifiers. MiXCR, applied by TCRdb to the PCR reads, yields one record per CDR3 protein. Here the sample spans about 610,000 distinct CDR3 sequences, 10% to 13% being singletons. Here the sequenced sample was PBMCs from the stem cell graft donor, taken from the stem cell graft. Every receptor here comes from a human donor who donated a stem cell graft to a child with acute myeloid leukemia.

CDR3 in DNA: TGTGCCAGCACCCGGCGAGGTGGAACTAGCACAGATACGCAGTATTTT. The encoded protein is CASTRRGGTSTDTQYF. This sequence joins TRBV3-1 and TRBJ2-3; D remains unclear. CDR1 is LGHDT and CDR2 is YNNKEL in the germline V gene (reference sequence). Trimming removed 7 bases at V and 0 bases at J, with 17 bases between. The CDR3 loop spans 16 amino acids.

This clonotype was counted many times. The rearrangement uses TRBV5-1 and TRBJ2-2, with D tentatively TRBD2 (5 bases). Germline CDR1 and CDR2: SGHRS and YFSETQ. The CDR3 totals 15 residues. V lost 1 base and J lost 6, with 13 bases in between. CDR3 coding DNA: TGCGCCAGCAGCTTGTCGCTTAGCGCACCCGGGGAGCTGTTTTTT. Amino acid sequence: CASSLSLSAPGELFF.

The CDR3 loop reads CASSWRGAGGPLEQYF. CDR3 DNA sequence: TGTGCCAGCAGCTGGAGGGGGGCGGGAGGGCCTCTCGAGCAGTACTTC. This chain links TRBV7-2 with TRBJ2-7; 9 bases fit TRBD2. Germline V gives CDR1 SGHTA, CDR2 FQGNSA. There are 16 residues in the CDR3. V dropped 4 bases and J dropped 6; count of bases not matched to a gene: 13.

This clonotype appeared a few times. This sequence joins TRBV4-3 and TRBJ2-3; D is unresolved. The CDR3 sequence is 12 residues long. The V gene's germline CDR1 is LGHNA and CDR2 YSLEER. The ends were cut back, 1 base at V and 6 bases at J, with 5 bases in the middle. The DNA of the CDR3 is TGCGCCAGCAGCCAAGCTGGGGATACGCAGTATTTT. Translation gives CASSQAGDTQYF.

V usage is TRBV29-1 and J usage is TRBJ1-1; D remains ambiguous. Per germline, CDR1 SQVTM and CDR2 ANQGSEA. The CDR3 consists of 12 residues. V lost 7 bases and J 3 bases, leaving 12 bases between the germline ends. The chain's CDR3 is CSGVRMDTEAFF. The CDR3 DNA follows: TGCAGCGGCGTTAGGATGGACACTGAAGCTTTCTTT.

The rearrangement uses TRBV7-3 and TRBJ2-6; tentatively, D is TRBD2 (6 bases). Trimming stripped 6 bases from V and 2 bases from J, with 11 bases between. There are 15 residues in the CDR3. Germline V gene lookup returns CDR1 SGHTA and CDR2 FQGTGA. The DNA of the CDR3 is TGTGCCAGCAGAAAAGGAGGGCCTGGGGCCAACGTCCTGACTTTC. Its protein is CASRKGGPGANVLTF.

This chain links TRBV5-1 with TRBJ2-7, with 7 positions matching TRBD1. The CDR3 totals 16 residues. V trimming: 6 bases; J trimming: 0 bases; junction bases outside the gene matches: 12. Germline loops: CDR1 SGHRS, CDR2 YFSETQ. The CDR3 DNA reads TGCGCCAGCACTACCAATTCGGGACAGAGCTCCTACGAGCAGTACTTC. Translation gives CASTTNSGQSSYEQYF. Variable domain in full (rest from reference TRBV5-1 and TRBJ2-7): KAGVTQTPRYLIKTRGQQVTLSCSPISGHRSVSWYQQTPGQGLQFLFEYFSETQRNKGNFPGRFSGRQFSNSRSEMNVSTLELGDSALYLCASTTNSGQSSYEQYFGPGTRLTVT.

This clonotype has ten or more counts. This chain uses TRBV28 with TRBJ1-6, with D uncertain. The CDR3 sequence is 10 residues long. V was pared by 11 bases and J by 1 base, with 0 bases between. Germline CDR1 is MDHEN and CDR2 is SYDVKM. This chain's CDR3 is CASYNSPLHF. CDR3 DNA: TGTGCCTCCTATAATTCACCCCTCCACTTT.

The chain recombines TRBV7-3 with TRBJ1-1, with TRBD1 as a possible D gene (5 bases). V dropped 0 bases and J dropped 10 bases, with 15 bases sitting between them. CDR3 length: 14 residues. Germline V gives CDR1 SGHTA, CDR2 FQGTGA. The CDR3 bases are TGTGCCAGCAGCTTAACTTCGGACCGGGGGGTAGCTTTCTTT. Translating gives CASSLTSDRGVAFF. Combining the CDR3 with reference TRBV7-3 and TRBJ1-1 gives the whole variable domain GAGVSQTPSNKVTEKGKYVELRCDPISGHTALYWYRQSLGQGPEFLIYFQGTGAADDSGLPNDRFFAVRPEGSVSTLKIQRTERGDSAVYLCASSLTSDRGVAFFGQGTRLTVV.

Only a few counts were recorded for this clonotype. The J gene is TRBJ2-1, the V gene TRBV6-5; perhaps TRBD2 as D (5 bases). Between the trimmed V and J ends, which lost 7 bases and 0 bases, there was a span of 16 bases. Per the germline V gene, CDR1 is MNHEY and CDR2 is SVGAGI. The CDR3 has 16 amino acids. CDR3: CASTAMSGSSYNEQFF. As DNA, the CDR3 is TGTGCCAGCACCGCCATGTCGGGGAGCTCCTACAATGAGCAGTTCTTC.

This clonotype was counted many times. The chain has TRBV11-3 and TRBJ2-1; 9 bases line up with TRBD1. This CDR3 comprises 15 residues. V was clipped by 5 bases and J by 6 bases; unmatched bases: 8. CDR1 is SGHNT, CDR2 YENEEA, per germline. CDR3 in DNA: TGTGCCAGCAGCCCCGGACAGGGGCAAGCCAATGAGCAGTTCTTC. This encodes CASSPGQGQANEQFF.

The chain couples TRBV18 to TRBJ1-1; D is perhaps TRBD1 (5 bases). The CDR3 runs 14 residues. Deletions cut 6 bases from V and 1 base from J, with 12 bases between. Germline values: CDR1 KGHSH, CDR2 LQKENI. CDR3 sequence reads: CASSLQVKNTEAFF. Written as DNA, the CDR3 is TGTGCCAGCTCTCTACAGGTTAAGAACACTGAAGCTTTCTTT.

This clonotype was seen at least ten times. V is TRBV6-1 and J is TRBJ2-7, with D hard to call. Germline loops: CDR1 MNHNS, CDR2 SASEGT. This CDR3 is built from 14 residues. Trimming pared 6 bases from V and 2 bases from J, leaving 14 bases between. For the CDR3, the DNA is TGTGCCAGCAGCCCTCTGCGATCTACCTACGAGCAGTACTTC. The encoded protein is CASSPLRSTYEQYF.

The chain has TRBV7-3 and TRBJ2-1; D gene unclear. Germline V gene lookup returns CDR1 SGHTA and CDR2 FQGTGA. This CDR3 is built from 16 residues. V was pared by 5 bases and J by 0 bases, with 14 bases between. CDR3 amino acids: CASSGPPQSSYNEQFF. CDR3 DNA: TGTGCCAGCAGCGGACCCCCACAGAGCTCCTACAATGAGCAGTTCTTC.